The rows below give T cell receptor beta chains drawn from one sample of a study of post-analysis software for immune sequencing data. TCRdb re-called the PCR reads through MiXCR, storing one row per CDR3 protein. The sample records 250,000 to 300,000 distinct CDR3 sequences, 36% being singletons. Sequenced input: blood. The source of these receptors is a girl aged 5 to 17 with multiple sclerosis. Each CDR3 is given with its conserved first and last residue. The D gene is left open where the match is weak. Size tells how often a clone was seen (once, few, many) or the class of an expanded clone, and some rows leave it out.

j_call d_call v_call clone_size cdr3_aa cdr3_nt
TRBJ1-2 TRBD1 TRBV5-1 few CASSLGQGGRDYGYTF TGCGCCAGCAGCTTGGGGCAGGGGGGACGTGACTATGGCTACACCTTC
TRBJ1-6 - TRBV6-5 many CASSYAPGTPLHF TGTGCCAGCAGTTATGCTCCGGGAACACCCCTCCACTTT
TRBJ2-1 - TRBV24-1 many CATSDLGTPQQFF TGTGCCACCAGTGATTTAGGAACTCCTCAGCAGTTCTTC
TRBJ2-5 - TRBV7-2 - CASSLGAGQTETQYF TGTGCCAGCAGCTTAGGGGCAGGGCAGACGGAGACCCAGTACTTC
TRBJ2-1 - TRBV5-1 many CASTQRDTYNEQFF TGCGCCAGCACCCAGCGGGACACTTACAATGAGCAGTTCTTC
TRBJ2-7 - TRBV5-1 - CASSLDARRNEQYF TGCGCCAGCAGCTTGGATGCCCGACGAAACGAGCAGTACTTC
TRBJ1-2 - TRBV27 many CASSPQGYGYTF TGTGCCAGCAGTCCCCAGGGCTATGGCTACACCTTC
TRBJ2-2 - TRBV2 - CASSEMGPGELFF TGTGCCAGCAGTGAGATGGGGCCCGGGGAGCTGTTTTTT
TRBJ1-1 - TRBV28 - CASSPGGEDTEAFF TGTGCCAGCAGTCCGGGCGGAGAGGACACTGAAGCTTTCTTT
TRBJ1-2 - TRBV29-1 many CSAGGAGYGYTF TGCAGCGCTGGAGGGGCCGGCTATGGCTACACCTTC
TRBJ1-6 TRBD1 TRBV15 many CATSRDKGQGSPLHF TGTGCCACCAGCAGAGATAAGGGACAGGGGTCACCCCTCCACTTT
TRBJ2-1 TRBD1 TRBV5-1 - CASTQGVTYDEQFF TGCGCCAGCACCCAGGGGGTGACCTACGATGAGCAGTTCTTC
TRBJ2-1 TRBD2 TRBV3-1 many CASRPGTSGSREQFF TGTGCCAGCAGGCCGGGGACTAGCGGGAGTCGGGAGCAGTTCTTC
TRBJ2-1 TRBD2 TRBV4-2 - CASSQESSGSANNEQFF TGTGCCAGCAGCCAAGAATCGAGCGGGAGCGCTAACAATGAGCAGTTCTTC
TRBJ2-7 - TRBV19 few CASSPALDYEQYF TGTGCCAGTAGTCCCGCCCTAGACTACGAGCAGTACTTC
TRBJ2-5 - TRBV3-1 few CASSQGGPVQETQYF TGTGCCAGCAGCCAAGGGGGACCGGTCCAAGAGACCCAGTACTTC
TRBJ1-5 - TRBV20-1 many CSARVREMGNQPQHF TGCAGTGCTAGAGTTAGGGAGATGGGCAATCAGCCCCAGCATTTT
TRBJ1-6 - TRBV5-1 - CASSFPARDSPLHF TGCGCCAGCAGCTTCCCTGCGAGGGATTCACCCCTCCACTTT
TRBJ1-1 - TRBV6-1 few CASSEGSGSNTEAFF TGTGCCAGCAGTGAAGGGAGCGGATCTAACACTGAAGCTTTCTTT
TRBJ2-3 TRBD2 TRBV28 - CASSLAAGGGAGTLGTQYF TGTGCCAGCAGTTTAGCAGCGGGAGGGGGAGCCGGAACCTTGGGTACGCAGTATTTT
TRBJ2-1 TRBD2 TRBV15 - CATSTGTSGTNEQFF TGTGCCACCAGCACAGGGACTAGCGGGACCAATGAGCAGTTCTTC
TRBJ1-1 - TRBV20-1 - CSASPPGYSTEAFF TGCAGTGCATCACCCCCGGGCTACAGCACTGAAGCTTTCTTT
TRBJ2-7 - TRBV27 - CASSYGSSEYEQYF TGTGCCAGCAGTTACGGGTCATCCGAGTACGAGCAGTACTTC
TRBJ1-4 TRBD1 TRBV12-3/TRBV12-4 many CASHPGQGTNEKLFF TGTGCCAGCCACCCGGGACAGGGAACTAATGAAAAACTGTTTTTT
TRBJ1-3 - TRBV29-1 - CSVVLRRGNTIYF TGCAGCGTGGTCCTGCGGCGCGGAAACACCATATATTTT
TRBJ2-7 - TRBV7-9 many CASSLSRTETYEQYF TGTGCCAGCAGCTTATCTCGGACGGAGACCTACGAGCAGTACTTC
TRBJ1-4 TRBD1 TRBV25-1 - CASRDRGPGKLFF TGTGCCAGCCGGGACAGGGGGCCCGGAAAACTGTTTTTT
TRBJ2-3 - TRBV5-6 many CASSLGSVRSDTQYF TGTGCCAGCAGCCTGGGTAGCGTGCGATCAGATACGCAGTATTTT
TRBJ1-1 - TRBV27 - CASSLVRGLLNTEAFF TGTGCCAGCAGTTTGGTACGGGGATTACTGAACACTGAAGCTTTCTTT
TRBJ2-1 - TRBV29-1 - CSVTVGRLNEQFF TGCAGCGTGACGGTGGGCCGGTTGAATGAGCAGTTCTTC
TRBJ2-1 - TRBV6-5 few CASSRLGELNEQFF TGTGCCAGCAGCCGCCTGGGGGAACTCAATGAGCAGTTCTTC
TRBJ2-1 - TRBV5-1 many CASSLSLEQFF TGCGCCAGCAGCTTGTCGCTTGAGCAGTTCTTC
TRBJ2-1 - TRBV3-1 many CASSQTGRGEQFF TGTGCCAGCAGCCAGACTGGCCGGGGTGAGCAGTTCTTC
TRBJ2-7 TRBD2 TRBV27 - CASSRPPGLAGGLGEQYF TGTGCCAGCAGTCGCCCACCCGGACTAGCGGGGGGATTAGGGGAGCAGTACTTC
TRBJ2-3 TRBD2 TRBV29-1 - CSVEESPLADTQYF TGCAGCGTTGAAGAGTCCCCACTAGCGGATACGCAGTATTTT
TRBJ2-6 - TRBV7-9 - CASSPGTSSGANVLTF TGTGCCAGCAGCCCCGGGACTTCGTCTGGGGCCAACGTCCTGACTTTC
TRBJ1-2 - TRBV12-3/TRBV12-4 many CASRVRQTYGYTF TGTGCCAGCAGAGTCCGACAGACTTATGGCTACACCTTC
TRBJ2-7 - TRBV5-1 - CASSLVGGSGGDYEQYF TGCGCCAGCAGCTTGGTCGGGGGTTCGGGCGGGGACTACGAGCAGTACTTC
TRBJ2-7 TRBD2 TRBV11-2 once CASSYLATSGWEEQYF TGTGCCAGCAGTTACCTGGCCACTAGCGGGTGGGAGGAGCAGTACTTC
TRBJ2-3 - TRBV20-1 many CSAPLSGVGTQYF TGCAGTGCTCCCCTCTCGGGGGTGGGTACGCAGTATTTT
TRBJ2-6 TRBD1 TRBV5-1 once CASRRQGPGSGANVLTF TGCGCCAGCAGACGACAGGGCCCGGGATCTGGGGCCAACGTCCTGACTTTC
TRBJ2-3 - TRBV3-1 many CASSQERVAQYF TGTGCCAGCAGCCAAGAAAGGGTGGCGCAGTATTTT
TRBJ1-2 TRBD1 TRBV27 - CASSFYPGTGGYTF TGTGCCAGCAGTTTTTACCCCGGGACAGGGGGCTACACCTTC
TRBJ2-4 - TRBV3-1 few CASLAKNIQYF TGTGCCAGCCTAGCCAAAAACATTCAGTACTTC
TRBJ2-3 - TRBV12-3/TRBV12-4 few CASSPPGTTADTQYF TGTGCCAGCAGTCCCCCTGGGACCACCGCAGATACGCAGTATTTT
TRBJ2-7 - TRBV20-1 - CSASHPTQTASYEQYF TGCAGTGCTAGTCACCCAACCCAGACAGCCTCCTACGAGCAGTACTTC
TRBJ2-1 - TRBV6-6 many CASDNRRAEYNEQFF TGTGCCAGCGATAATCGGAGGGCCGAGTACAATGAGCAGTTCTTC
TRBJ2-7 TRBD2 TRBV7-9 - CASSAPGTSKTYEQYF TGTGCCAGCAGCGCCCCGGGGACTAGCAAGACCTACGAGCAGTACTTC
TRBJ1-5 - TRBV19 - CASSTHGESNQPQHF TGTGCCAGTAGCACCCACGGGGAATCAAATCAGCCCCAGCATTTT
TRBJ1-4 - TRBV19 few CASSDTDQNEKLFF TGTGCCAGTAGCGACACGGACCAGAATGAAAAACTGTTTTTT
TRBJ1-1 - TRBV9 - CASSAEGRGAFF TGTGCCAGCAGCGCGGAGGGCCGGGGGGCTTTCTTT